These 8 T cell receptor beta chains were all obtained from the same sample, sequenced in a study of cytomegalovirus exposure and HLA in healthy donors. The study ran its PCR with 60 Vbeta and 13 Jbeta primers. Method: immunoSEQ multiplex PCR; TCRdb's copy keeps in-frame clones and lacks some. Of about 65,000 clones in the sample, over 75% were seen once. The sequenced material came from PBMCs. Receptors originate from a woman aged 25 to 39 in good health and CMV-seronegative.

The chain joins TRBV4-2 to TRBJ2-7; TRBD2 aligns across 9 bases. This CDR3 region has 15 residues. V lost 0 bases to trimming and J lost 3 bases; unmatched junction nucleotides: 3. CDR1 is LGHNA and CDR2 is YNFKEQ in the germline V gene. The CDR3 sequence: CASSQELAGFYEQYF. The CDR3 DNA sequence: TGTGCCAGCAGCCAAGAGCTAGCGGGATTCTACGAGCAGTACTTC.

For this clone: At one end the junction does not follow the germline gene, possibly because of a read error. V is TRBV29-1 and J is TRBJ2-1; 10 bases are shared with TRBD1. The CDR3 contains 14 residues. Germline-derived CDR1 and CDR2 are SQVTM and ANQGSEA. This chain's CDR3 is CSVQDRGPYNEQFF. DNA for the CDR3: TGCAGCGTTCAAGACAGGGGGCCATACAATGAGCAGTTCTTC.

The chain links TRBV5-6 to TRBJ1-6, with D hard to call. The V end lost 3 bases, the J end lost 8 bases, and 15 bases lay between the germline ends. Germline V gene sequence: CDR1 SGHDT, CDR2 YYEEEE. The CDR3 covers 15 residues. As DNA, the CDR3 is TGTGCCAGCAGCTACCGGTCCGATTCTTATTCACCCCTCCACTTT. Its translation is CASSYRSDSYSPLHF. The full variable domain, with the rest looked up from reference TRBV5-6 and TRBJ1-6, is DAGVTQSPTHLIKTRGQQVTLRCSPKSGHDTVSWYQQALGQGPQFIFQYYEEEERQRGNFPDRFSGHQFPNYSSELNVNALLLGDSALYLCASSYRSDSYSPLHFGNGTRLTVT.

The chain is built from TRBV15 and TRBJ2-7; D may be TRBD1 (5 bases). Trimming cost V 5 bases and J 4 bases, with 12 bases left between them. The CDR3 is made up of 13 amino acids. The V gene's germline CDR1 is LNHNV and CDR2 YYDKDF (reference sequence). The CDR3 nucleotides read TGTGCCACCAGCGTCAGGGATGAGTACGAGCAGTACTTC. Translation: CATSVRDEYEQYF.

In nucleotides, the CDR3 is TGCAGTGCTAAAGAGAGAGATACGCAGTATTTT. The encoded protein is CSAKERDTQYF. The chain has TRBV20-1 and TRBJ2-3; D remains ambiguous. The V gene lost 4 bases and the J gene lost 5 bases, with 7 bases spanning the gap. Looked up from germline, CDR1 is DFQATT and CDR2 is SNEGSKA (reference sequence). The CDR3 consists of 11 residues.

CDR3 sequence reads: CASSLGLGSTNEKLFF. In nucleotides, the CDR3 is TGTGCCAGCAGCTTGGGTCTCGGGTCAACTAATGAAAAACTGTTTTTT. This chain joins TRBV5-4 and TRBJ1-4, with D unresolved. Germline values: CDR1 SGHNT, CDR2 YYREEE (reference sequence). This CDR3 comprises 16 residues. The V end lost 0 bases, the J end lost 0 bases, and 9 bases lay between the germline ends.

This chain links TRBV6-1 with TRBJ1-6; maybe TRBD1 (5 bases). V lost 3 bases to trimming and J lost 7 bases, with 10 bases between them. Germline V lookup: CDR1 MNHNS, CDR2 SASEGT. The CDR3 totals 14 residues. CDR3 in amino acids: CASSDTGENSPLHF. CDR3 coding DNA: TGTGCCAGCAGTGATACAGGAGAGAATTCACCCCTCCACTTT.

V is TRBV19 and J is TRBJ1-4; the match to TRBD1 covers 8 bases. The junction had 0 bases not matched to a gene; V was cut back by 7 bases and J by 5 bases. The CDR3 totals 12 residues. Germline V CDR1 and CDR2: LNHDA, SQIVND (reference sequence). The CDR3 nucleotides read TGTGCCAGTAACAGGGGGAATGAAAAACTGTTTTTT. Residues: CASNRGNEKLFF.